This T cell receptor beta chain was profiled in a study of cytomegalovirus exposure and HLA in healthy donors. Study information: T cells numbering 150 million to 200 million yielded fewer than 140 million unique TCR beta sequences in an earlier analysis. Falling in the Caucasian-associated ancestry cluster were approximately 84% of under 500 genotyped donors. Study-level results: What was likely a sequencing artifact was a cluster of highly shared sequence variants. Rarity held for most TCR sequences, but there were some public TCRs that occurred in many donors.

This clone was seen a handful of times. Its antigen is still unknown. The CDR3 runs to 15 residues. CDR1 is SGHNT and CDR2 is YYREEE in the germline V gene (reference sequence). V lost 3 bases to trimming and J lost 0 bases, with 13 bases between them. In the PCR, 60 Vbeta and 13 Jbeta primers were used. Assay: immunoSEQ multiplex PCR; the TCRdb copy retains only in-frame clones and omits some. The sample has 100,000 to 150,000 clones; over 9.5% are singletons. Sequencing was performed on PBMCs. The chain employs TRBV5-4 and TRBJ2-7; tentative D call: TRBD2 (6 bases). This clonotype was obtained from a woman between 18 and 29 years old in good health and CMV-seropositive. As DNA, the CDR3 is TGTGCCAGCAGCTCCGGGGAGGACGGCTCCTACGAGCAGTACTTC. Translating it yields CASSSGEDGSYEQYF.